The 17 T cell receptor beta chains below all came from one sample that was sequenced in a study of T cells after yellow fever vaccination. TCRdb fed the 5' RACE reads into MiXCR, producing one record per CDR3 protein. Of some 150,000 distinct CDR3 sequences in the sample, 9.3% are singletons; the top ten hold about a third. The sample here was CD8+ T cells sorted from PBMCs, taken 45 days after the yellow fever booster vaccination. These receptors all come from a man between 18 and 29 years old who received the YFV17D yellow fever vaccine.

This clonotype came up a few times. The chain couples TRBV5-1 to TRBJ2-2, with 7 positions matching TRBD1. The V gene end was trimmed by 6 bases and the J gene end by 2 bases; junction bases not matched to a gene: 7. The CDR3 spans 15 residues. Per the germline V gene, CDR1 is SGHRS and CDR2 is YFSETQ. The CDR3 protein is CASKGTVFNTGELFF. The DNA of the CDR3 is TGCGCCAGCAAAGGGACAGTCTTTAACACCGGGGAGCTGTTTTTT.

In this sample, this clonotype turned up a few times. This chain connects TRBV5-5 to TRBJ2-5, with D perhaps matching TRBD2 (5 bases). This CDR3 is built from 16 residues. The ends were cut back, 0 bases at V and 7 bases at J, with 19 bases in the middle. Germline loops: CDR1 SGHKS, CDR2 YYEKEE (reference sequence). CDR3 region: CASSLGQTISGGTQYF. Here the CDR3 DNA reads TGTGCCAGCAGCTTGGGGCAGACTATCTCCGGCGGGACCCAGTACTTC.

This clonotype was detected many times. This chain joins TRBV5-1 and TRBJ2-1; tentatively, D is TRBD1 (5 bases). Trimming removed 0 bases from V and 9 bases from J, with 13 bases in between. The CDR3 covers 14 residues. The germline CDR1 and CDR2 sequences are SGHRS and YFSETQ. CDR3 sequence (DNA): TGCGCCAGCAGCTTGGTTGGCGACCAGGGTGAGCAGTTCTTC. It translates to CASSLVGDQGEQFF.

This clonotype was found a few times. The chain has TRBV4-2 and TRBJ2-7, with a tentative D call TRBD2 (6 bases). Germline CDR1 reads LGHNA; CDR2 reads YNFKEQ. The V and J ends lost 0 bases and 7 bases respectively, with 16 bases between them. This CDR3 is 15 amino acids long. The CDR3 region has the DNA TGTGCCAGCAGCCAAGAGGGGCGGGGCCTCCTGGAGCAGTACTTC. This encodes CASSQEGRGLLEQYF.

This clonotype was seen a few times. This chain joins TRBV12-3 or TRBV12-4 and TRBJ1-4; TRBD1 agrees at 10 bases. V lost 5 bases, J lost 3 bases, and 9 bases stayed unmatched. The CDR3 loop spans 17 amino acids. Here the CDR3 reads CASSPGTGVLPNEKLFF. CDR3 in DNA: TGTGCCAGCAGTCCCGGGACAGGGGTACTGCCTAATGAAAAACTGTTTTTT.

This clonotype was observed at least ten times. The V gene is TRBV27, the J gene TRBJ1-1, with a tentative D call TRBD1 (6 bases). V was pared by 5 bases and J by 0 bases, with 10 bases between. Germline values: CDR1 MNHEY, CDR2 SMNVEV (reference sequence). The CDR3 has 14 residues. The CDR3 sequence is CASSLQGLNTEAFF. The CDR3 bases are TGTGCCAGCAGTCTACAGGGCCTGAACACTGAAGCTTTCTTT.

The chain couples TRBV4-1 to TRBJ2-2, with no clear D. The CDR3 runs to 14 residues. Trimming pared 4 bases from V and 1 base from J, leaving 7 bases between. Germline V gives CDR1 MGHRA, CDR2 YSYEKL. Here the CDR3 reads CASSRYLNTGELFF. CDR3 in DNA: TGCGCCAGCAGCCGGTATCTGAACACCGGGGAGCTGTTTTTT.

The chain has TRBV5-5 and TRBJ2-1; D remains ambiguous. Germline V gives CDR1 SGHKS, CDR2 YYEKEE (reference sequence). The CDR3 has 14 residues. V was clipped by 2 bases and J by 8 bases, with 14 bases between them. The CDR3 spells CASSLGPNGDEQFF. The CDR3 nucleotides read TGTGCCAGCAGCTTAGGCCCGAATGGGGATGAGCAGTTCTTC.

This clonotype was picked up a small number of times. This sequence joins TRBV5-1 and TRBJ1-6; D is uncertain. CDR3 length: 15 amino acids. Trimming took off 0 bases at V and 5 bases at J, with 9 bases between the two ends. Per germline, CDR1 SGHRS and CDR2 YFSETQ. The CDR3 region is CASSLGDVNNSPLHF. In nucleotides, the CDR3 is TGCGCCAGCAGCTTGGGAGACGTCAATAATTCACCCCTCCACTTT.

The rearrangement links TRBV5-1 to TRBJ2-5; 7 bases map to TRBD2. This CDR3 is 15 amino acids long. With V trimmed by 4 bases and J by 2 bases, 8 bases remained unmatched. CDR1 is SGHRS, CDR2 YFSETQ, per germline. CDR3 nucleotide sequence: TGCGCCAGCAGCCCAAGCGGGGCAGATCAAGAGACCCAGTACTTC. Its protein is CASSPSGADQETQYF.

This sequence joins TRBV12-5 and TRBJ2-3; D is perhaps TRBD2 (7 bases). Between the trimmed V and J ends, which lost 1 base and 2 bases, there was a span of 10 bases. CDR1 and CDR2 (germline): LGHNT, FRNRAP. The CDR3 runs to 15 residues. The CDR3 sequence: CASGLERGATDTQYF. The CDR3 bases are TGTGCTAGTGGTTTGGAACGGGGGGCCACAGATACGCAGTATTTT. Filled out from reference TRBV12-5 and TRBJ2-3, the complete variable domain reads DARVTQTPRHKVTEMGQEVTMRCQPILGHNTVFWYRQTMMQGLELLAYFRNRAPLDDSGMPKDRFSAEMPDATLATLKIQPSEPRDSAVYFCASGLERGATDTQYFGPGTRLTVL.

The chain links TRBV28 to TRBJ1-1, with TRBD1 as a possible D gene (6 bases). The V gene lost 2 bases and the J gene lost 6 bases, with 13 bases spanning the gap. Germline V gives CDR1 MDHEN, CDR2 SYDVKM. The CDR3 sequence is 14 residues long. The CDR3 protein is CASSLLGGGSEAFF. CDR3 bases: TGTGCCAGCAGTTTACTCGGGGGGGGCTCTGAAGCTTTCTTT.

The chain employs TRBV4-3 and TRBJ2-2; D might be TRBD2 (6 bases). With 0 bases removed from V and 2 bases from J, the gap between germline ends came to 13 bases. CDR3 length: 17 residues. Germline lookup yields CDR1 LGHNA and CDR2 YSLEER. As DNA, the CDR3 is TGCGCCAGCAGCCAAGATAGTGCGGGACTCAACACCGGGGAGCTGTTTTTT. Its protein product is CASSQDSAGLNTGELFF.

This clonotype was picked up a small number of times. The chain couples TRBV7-9 to TRBJ2-3, with TRBD1 as a possible D gene (7 bases). The V gene lost 5 bases and the J gene lost 3 bases, with 15 bases spanning the gap. This CDR3 has 15 amino acids. Germline CDR1 SEHNR, CDR2 FQNEAQ (reference sequence). The CDR3 coding sequence is TGTGCCAGCAGCGGGGGGACAGTGAATACAGATACGCAGTATTTT. It specifies CASSGGTVNTDTQYF.

The chain combines TRBV6-2 or TRBV6-3 with TRBJ1-5; D remains ambiguous. Germline V lookup: CDR1 MNHEY, CDR2 SVGEGT. Trimming shortened V by 5 bases and J by 7 bases, and 12 bases separated the two germline ends. This CDR3 has 13 amino acids. This CDR3 reads CASSTPGIQPQHF. In DNA form, the CDR3 reads TGTGCCAGCAGTACACCCGGGATCCAGCCCCAGCATTTT.

This chain connects TRBV27 to TRBJ1-1; D remains unclear. V lost 6 bases and J 7 bases, leaving 18 bases between the germline ends. This CDR3 has 14 residues. Per the germline V gene, CDR1 is MNHEY and CDR2 is SMNVEV (reference sequence). The CDR3 spells CASRHPNSNIEAFF. CDR3 DNA: TGTGCCAGCAGACATCCCAACTCGAATATTGAAGCTTTCTTT.

This clonotype turned up a few times. The genes are TRBV5-5 and TRBJ2-7; weak D call: TRBD1 (6 bases). From germline, CDR1 is SGHKS and CDR2 YYEKEE (reference sequence). Trimming took 3 bases from V and 2 from J, leaving 18 bases between them. The CDR3 has 16 residues. CDR3 amino acids: CASSSKLTGPAYEQYF. The CDR3 DNA reads as TGTGCCAGCAGCTCTAAACTTACAGGGCCAGCCTACGAGCAGTACTTC. The full variable domain, in which reference TRBV5-5 and TRBJ2-7 provide the parts outside the CDR3, is DAGVTQSPTHLIKTRGQQVTLRCSPISGHKSVSWYQQVLGQGPQFIFQYYEKEERGRGNFPDRFSARQFPNYSSELNVNALLLGDSALYLCASSSKLTGPAYEQYFGPGTRLTVT.